The entry below gives a single T cell receptor beta chain sequence along with its context. No antigen is known for it. The germline gene is not matched at one end of the junction; a read error may be the cause. This sample stems from a study of T cell responses to AZD1222 COVID-19 vaccine. Study at large: Combined were second doses at about 4 or about 12 weeks.

Germline-derived CDR1 and CDR2 are MNHEY and SVGAGI. CDR3 length equals 15 residues. Only in-frame clones appear in the TCRdb table, and some are missing; sequencing was by immunoSEQ multiplex PCR. Of about 130,000 clones in the sample, roughly 84% were seen once. Study-wide findings and caveats: Spike regions recognized by vaccine-associated CD4 TCRs spanned the protein, led by 160-218 and 743-854.

Sequenced here: peripheral blood, sampled on day 0 of AZD1222 vaccination. This TCR was sampled from an adult in good health. The chain couples TRBV6-5 to TRBJ2-1; TRBD1 is a possible D gene (6 bases). The CDR3 spells CPRVQGLEGYNEQFF. For the CDR3, the DNA is TGCCCGAGGGTTCAGGGGCTGGAAGGCTACAATGAGCAGTTCTTC.